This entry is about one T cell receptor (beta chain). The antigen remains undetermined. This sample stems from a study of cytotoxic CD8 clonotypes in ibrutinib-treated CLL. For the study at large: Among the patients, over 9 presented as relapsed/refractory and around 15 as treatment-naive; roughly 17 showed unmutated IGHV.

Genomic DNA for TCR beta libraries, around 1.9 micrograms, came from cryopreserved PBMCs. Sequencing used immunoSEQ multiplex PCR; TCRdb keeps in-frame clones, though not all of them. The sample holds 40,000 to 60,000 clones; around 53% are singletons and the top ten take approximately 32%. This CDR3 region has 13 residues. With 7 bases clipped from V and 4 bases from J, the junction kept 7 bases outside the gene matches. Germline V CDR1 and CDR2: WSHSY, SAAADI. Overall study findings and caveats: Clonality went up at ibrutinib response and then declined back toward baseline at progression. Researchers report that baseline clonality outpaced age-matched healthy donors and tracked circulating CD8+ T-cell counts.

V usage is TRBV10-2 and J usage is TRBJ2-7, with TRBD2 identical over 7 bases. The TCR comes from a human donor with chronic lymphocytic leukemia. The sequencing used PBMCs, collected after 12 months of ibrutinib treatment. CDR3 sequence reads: CASTGGSGYEQYF. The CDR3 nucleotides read TGCGCCAGCACGGGGGGATCGGGTTACGAGCAGTACTTC.